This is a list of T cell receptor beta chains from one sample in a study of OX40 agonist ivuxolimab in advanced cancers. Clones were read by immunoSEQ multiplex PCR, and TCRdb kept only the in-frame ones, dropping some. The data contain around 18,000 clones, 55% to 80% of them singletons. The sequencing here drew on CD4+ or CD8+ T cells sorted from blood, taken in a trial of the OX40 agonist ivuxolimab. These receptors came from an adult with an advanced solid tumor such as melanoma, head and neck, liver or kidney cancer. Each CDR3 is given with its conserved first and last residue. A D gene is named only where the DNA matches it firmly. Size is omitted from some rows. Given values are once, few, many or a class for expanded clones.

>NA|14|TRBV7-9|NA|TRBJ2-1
CASSLVGLANEQFF
TGTGCCAGCAGCTTAGTCGGATTAGCCAATGAGCAGTTCTTC
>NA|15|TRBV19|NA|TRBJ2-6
CASKDGFSGANVLTF
TGTGCCAGTAAGGATGGTTTCAGCGGGGCCAACGTCCTGACTTTC
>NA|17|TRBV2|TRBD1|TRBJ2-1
CASSHGQGAVSYNEQFF
TGTGCCAGCAGTCACGGACAGGGGGCTGTCTCCTACAATGAGCAGTTCTTC
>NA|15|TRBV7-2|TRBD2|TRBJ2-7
CASSLVGLAASEQYF
TGTGCCAGCAGCTTAGTAGGACTAGCGGCCTCCGAGCAGTACTTC
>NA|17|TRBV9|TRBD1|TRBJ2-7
CASSGASSGTVPYEQYF
TGTGCCAGCAGCGGCGCCTCGTCAGGGACAGTTCCCTACGAGCAGTACTTC
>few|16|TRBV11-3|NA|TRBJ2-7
CASSLGGSAPAYEQYF
TGTGCCAGCAGCTTAGGAGGGTCAGCTCCTGCCTACGAGCAGTACTTC
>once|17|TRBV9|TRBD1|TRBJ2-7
CASSGASSGTVPYEQYF
TGTGCCAGCAGCGGCGCCTCGTCAGGGACAGTTCCCTACGAGCAGTACTTC
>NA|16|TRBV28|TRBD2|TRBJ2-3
CASSPPSGGAEDTQYF
TGTGCCAGCAGCCCTCCTAGCGGGGGGGCGGAAGATACGCAGTATTTT
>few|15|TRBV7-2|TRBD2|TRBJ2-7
CASSLSGGARYEQYF
TGTGCCAGCAGCTTATCCGGGGGGGCAAGATACGAGCAGTACTTC
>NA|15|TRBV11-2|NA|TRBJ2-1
CASSLEFSSYNEQFF
TGTGCCAGCAGCTTAGAATTCAGCTCCTACAATGAGCAGTTCTTC
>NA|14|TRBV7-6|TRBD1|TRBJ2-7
CASSLGDRGYEQYF
TGTGCCAGCAGCTTGGGGGACAGGGGATACGAGCAGTACTTC
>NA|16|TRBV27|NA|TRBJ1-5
CASRPDSTSYNQPQHF
TGTGCCAGCAGGCCCGACAGTACGTCATACAATCAGCCCCAGCATTTT
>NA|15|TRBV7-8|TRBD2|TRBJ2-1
CASSLVSGGSNEQFF
TGTGCCAGCAGCTTAGTTAGCGGGGGGTCCAATGAGCAGTTCTTC